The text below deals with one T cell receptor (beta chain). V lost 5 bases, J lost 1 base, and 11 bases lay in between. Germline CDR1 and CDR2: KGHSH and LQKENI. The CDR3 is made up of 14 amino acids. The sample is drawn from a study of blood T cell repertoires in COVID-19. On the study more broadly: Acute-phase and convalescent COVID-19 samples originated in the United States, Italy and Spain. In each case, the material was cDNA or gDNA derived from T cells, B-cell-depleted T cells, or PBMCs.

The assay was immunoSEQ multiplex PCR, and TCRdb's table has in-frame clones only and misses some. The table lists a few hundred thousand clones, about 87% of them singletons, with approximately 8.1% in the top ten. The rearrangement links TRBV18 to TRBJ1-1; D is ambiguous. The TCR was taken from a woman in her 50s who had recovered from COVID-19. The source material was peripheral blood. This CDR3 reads CASSSSPGNTEAFF. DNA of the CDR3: TGTGCCAGCTCATCCTCCCCAGGGAACACTGAAGCTTTCTTT. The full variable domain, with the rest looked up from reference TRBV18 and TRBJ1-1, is NAGVMQNPRHLVRRRGQEARLRCSPMKGHSHVYWYRQLPEEGLKFMVYLQKENIIDESGMPKERFSAEFPKEGPSILRIQQVVRGDSAAYFCASSSSPGNTEAFFGQGTRLTVV.